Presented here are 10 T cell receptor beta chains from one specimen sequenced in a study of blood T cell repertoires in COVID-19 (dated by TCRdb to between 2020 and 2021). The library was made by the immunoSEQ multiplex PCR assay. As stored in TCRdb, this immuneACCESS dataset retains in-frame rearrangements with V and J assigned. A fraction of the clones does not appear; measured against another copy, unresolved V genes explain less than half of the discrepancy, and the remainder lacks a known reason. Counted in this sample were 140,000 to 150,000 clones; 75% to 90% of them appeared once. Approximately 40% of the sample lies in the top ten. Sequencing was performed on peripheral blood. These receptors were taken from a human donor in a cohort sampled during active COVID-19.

The CDR3 region is CASSYLAGDEQFF. In DNA, the CDR3 is TGTGCCAGCAGTTACTTAGCGGGAGATGAGCAGTTCTTC. The V call is TRBV6-6, the J call TRBJ2-1; 9 bases fit TRBD2. Trimming at V came to 1 base and at J to 8 bases, leaving 0 bases not matched to a gene. CDR1 is MNHNY and CDR2 is SVGAGI in the germline V gene (reference sequence). The CDR3 is made up of 13 amino acids.

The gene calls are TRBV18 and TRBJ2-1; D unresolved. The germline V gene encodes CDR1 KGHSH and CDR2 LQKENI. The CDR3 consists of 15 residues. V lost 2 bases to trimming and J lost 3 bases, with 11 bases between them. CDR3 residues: CASSPAVSGYNEQFF. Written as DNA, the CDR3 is TGTGCCAGCTCACCAGCGGTGTCGGGCTACAATGAGCAGTTCTTC.

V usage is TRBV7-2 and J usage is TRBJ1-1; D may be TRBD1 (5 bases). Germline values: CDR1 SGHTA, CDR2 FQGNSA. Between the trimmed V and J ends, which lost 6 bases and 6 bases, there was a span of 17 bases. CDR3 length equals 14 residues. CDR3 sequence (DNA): TGTGCCAGCAGAGAACAGGTAAACATCCCTGAAGCTTTCTTT. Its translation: CASREQVNIPEAFF.

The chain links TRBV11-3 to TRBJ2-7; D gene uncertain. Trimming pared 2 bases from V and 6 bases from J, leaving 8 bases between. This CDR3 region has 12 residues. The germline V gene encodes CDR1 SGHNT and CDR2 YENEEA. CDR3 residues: CASSLTYSEQYF. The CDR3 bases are TGTGCCAGCAGCTTAACATATTCCGAGCAGTACTTC.

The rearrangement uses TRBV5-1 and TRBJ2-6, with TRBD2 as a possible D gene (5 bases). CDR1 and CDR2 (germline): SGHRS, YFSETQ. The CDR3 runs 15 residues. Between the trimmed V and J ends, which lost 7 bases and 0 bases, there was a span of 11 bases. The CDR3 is CASGLRSSGANVLTF. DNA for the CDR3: TGCGCCAGCGGACTGAGGAGCTCTGGGGCCAACGTCCTGACTTTC.

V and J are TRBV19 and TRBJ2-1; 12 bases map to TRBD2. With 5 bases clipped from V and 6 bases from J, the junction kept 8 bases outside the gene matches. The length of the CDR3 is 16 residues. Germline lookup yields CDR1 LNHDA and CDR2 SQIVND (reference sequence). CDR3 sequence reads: CASSSQTSGSINEQFF. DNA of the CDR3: TGTGCCAGTAGTTCGCAGACTAGCGGGAGTATCAATGAGCAGTTCTTC.

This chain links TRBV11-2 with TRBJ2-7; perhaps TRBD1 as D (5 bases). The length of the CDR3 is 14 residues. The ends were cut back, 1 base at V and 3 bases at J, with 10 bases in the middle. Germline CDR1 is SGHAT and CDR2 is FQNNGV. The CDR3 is CASSLATGFYEQYV. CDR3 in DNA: TGTGCCAGCAGCTTAGCAACAGGTTTCTACGAGCAGTACGTC.

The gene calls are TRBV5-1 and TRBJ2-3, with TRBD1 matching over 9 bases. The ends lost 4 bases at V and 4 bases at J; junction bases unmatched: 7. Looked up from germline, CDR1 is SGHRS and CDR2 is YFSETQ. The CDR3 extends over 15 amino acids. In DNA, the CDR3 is TGCGCCAGCAGCCCACAGGGGGCAGTTCCAGATACGCAGTATTTT. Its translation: CASSPQGAVPDTQYF.

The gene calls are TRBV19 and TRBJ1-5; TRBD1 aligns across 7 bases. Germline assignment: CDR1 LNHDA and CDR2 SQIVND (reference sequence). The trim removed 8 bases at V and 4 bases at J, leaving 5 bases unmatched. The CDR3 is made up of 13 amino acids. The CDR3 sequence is CASGGTANQPQHF. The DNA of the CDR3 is TGTGCCAGTGGTGGGACAGCGAATCAGCCCCAGCATTTT. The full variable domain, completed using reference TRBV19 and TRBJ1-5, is DGGITQSPKYLFRKEGQNVTLSCEQNLNHDAMYWYRQDPGQGLRLIYYSQIVNDFQKGDIAEGYSVSREKKESFPLTVTSAQKNPTAFYLCASGGTANQPQHFGDGTRLSIL.

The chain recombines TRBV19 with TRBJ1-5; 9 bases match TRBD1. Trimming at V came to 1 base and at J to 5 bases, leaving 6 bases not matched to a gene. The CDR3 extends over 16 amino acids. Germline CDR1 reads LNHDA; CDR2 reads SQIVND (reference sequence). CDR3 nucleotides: TGTGCCAGTAGTATAGGGACAGGGGCGGGTTATCAGCCCCAGCATTTT. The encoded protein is CASSIGTGAGYQPQHF.